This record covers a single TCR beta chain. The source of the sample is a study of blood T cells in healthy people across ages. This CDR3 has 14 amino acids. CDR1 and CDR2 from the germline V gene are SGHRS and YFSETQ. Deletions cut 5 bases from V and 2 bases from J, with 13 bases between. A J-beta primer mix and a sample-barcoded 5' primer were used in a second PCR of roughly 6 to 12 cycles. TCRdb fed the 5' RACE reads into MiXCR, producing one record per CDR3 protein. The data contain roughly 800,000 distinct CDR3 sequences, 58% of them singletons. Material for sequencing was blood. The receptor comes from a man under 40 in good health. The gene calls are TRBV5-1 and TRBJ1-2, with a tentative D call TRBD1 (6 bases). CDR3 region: CASRAGTMNYGYTF. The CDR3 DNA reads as TGCGCCAGCAGGGCCGGGACAATGAACTATGGCTACACCTTC.